Following are 17 T cell receptor beta chains from one sample sequenced in a study of T cell repertoires in cytomegalovirus infection. Using its own MiXCR run on the reads, TCRdb lists one record per CDR3 protein. The sample holds 150,000 to 200,000 distinct CDR3 sequences; under 20% are singletons and the top ten take 18%. Sequenced input: CD8+ T cells from PBMCs. The source of these receptors is a human donor in good health (CMV status not recorded). Some clones in this sample may be carry-over from other donors' samples.

This clonotype turned up a few times. This chain uses TRBV7-3 with TRBJ2-1; 13 bases fit TRBD2. The CDR3 spans 16 residues. Germline V gene data show CDR1 as SGHTA and CDR2 as FQGTGA. V shed 4 bases, J shed 8 bases, and the junction held 8 bases outside the gene matches. As DNA, the CDR3 is TGTGCCAGCAGCTCCCGGACTAGCGGGAGACTAGATGAGCAGTTCTTC. Translation gives CASSSRTSGRLDEQFF.

This clonotype was counted between two and nine times. The V gene is TRBV6-8, the J gene TRBJ2-1; D is unclear. Germline V lookup: CDR1 MNHGY, CDR2 SAAAGT. V shed 11 bases and J shed 6 bases, with 14 bases lying between them. The CDR3 spans 12 residues. The CDR3 nucleotides read TGTGCCGGTGGTCAGCCCGGCAATGAGCAGTTCTTC. Residues: CAGGQPGNEQFF.

The V call is TRBV7-9, the J call TRBJ2-7; TRBD1 matches at 9 bases. CDR1 is SEHNR and CDR2 is FQNEAQ in the germline V gene (reference sequence). J lost 7 bases, V lost 6 bases, and 10 bases had no gene match. CDR3 size: 14 residues. CDR3 residues: CASRAAGQGGEQYF. The CDR3 bases are TGTGCCAGCAGGGCGGCGGGACAGGGAGGGGAGCAGTACTTC.

This clonotype ranks as medium-sized. The chain joins TRBV19 to TRBJ1-1, with a tentative D call TRBD1 (6 bases). Germline V gene data show CDR1 as LNHDA and CDR2 as SQIVND (reference sequence). The CDR3 spans 15 residues. Trimming shortened V by 3 bases and J by 6 bases, and 17 bases separated the two germline ends. The CDR3 loop reads CASSIGGQTIAEAFF. CDR3 in DNA: TGTGCCAGTAGTATCGGGGGCCAGACGATCGCTGAAGCTTTCTTT.

This clonotype was detected only a few times. V and J are TRBV25-1 and TRBJ1-1, with TRBD1 as a possible D gene (5 bases). V gave up 1 base and J gave up 8 bases, with 11 bases separating them. This CDR3 region has 13 residues. Germline V gene data show CDR1 as MGHDK and CDR2 as SYGVNS. In nucleotides, the CDR3 is TGTGCCAGCAGTGAATCTGGCAGGACAGAAGCTTTCTTT. Its protein product is CASSESGRTEAFF. The full variable domain, completed using reference TRBV25-1 and TRBJ1-1, is EADIYQTPRYLVIGTGKKITLECSQTMGHDKMYWYQQDPGMELHLIHYSYGVNSTEKGDLSSESTVSRIRTEHFPLTLESARPSHTSQYLCASSESGRTEAFFGQGTRLTVV.

The table lists this clonotype with a few counts. The chain is built from TRBV9 and TRBJ1-2, with D uncertain. V was cut by 1 base and J by 3 bases, with 7 bases left in between. This CDR3 has 13 amino acids. The germline V gene has CDR1 SGDLS and CDR2 YYNGEE. The DNA for the CDR3 is TGTGCCAGCAGCGTAAAGGACGACTATGGCTACACCTTC. It yields the protein CASSVKDDYGYTF.

This clonotype was detected only a few times. The germline gene is not matched at one end of the junction; a read error may be the cause. V usage is TRBV20-1 and J usage is TRBJ2-7; 7 bases fit TRBD1. The CDR3 consists of 17 residues. The germline V gene has CDR1 DFQATT and CDR2 SNEGSKA (reference sequence). CDR3 sequence (DNA): TGCAGTGCTAGACCACATGCAAAGACAGGGAACGGCTACGAGCAATACTTC. It codes for CSARPHAKTGNGYEQYF.

This clonotype was counted a few times. The chain joins TRBV7-2 to TRBJ1-2; tentative D call: TRBD1 (5 bases). Trimming removed 4 bases at V and 5 bases at J, with 17 bases between. The CDR3 loop spans 15 amino acids. The V gene's germline CDR1 is SGHTA and CDR2 FQGNSA. The CDR3 DNA is TGTGCCAGCAGCTCACTTCCGACAGTGGGATATGGCTACACCTTC. Its protein is CASSSLPTVGYGYTF.

Many counts were recorded for this clonotype. The gene calls are TRBV28 and TRBJ2-3; tentatively, D is TRBD1 or TRBD2 (5 bases each). Germline CDR1 and CDR2: MDHEN and SYDVKM. This CDR3 is 16 amino acids long. The V end lost 1 base, the J end lost 0 bases, and 11 bases lay between the germline ends. The CDR3 region is CASSLSGTLSTDTQYF. CDR3 DNA sequence: TGTGCCAGCAGTTTATCCGGGACGCTTAGCACAGATACGCAGTATTTT.

The chain joins TRBV6-2 or TRBV6-3 to TRBJ2-2; maybe TRBD2 (5 bases). CDR1 is MNHEY, CDR2 SVGEGT, per germline. Trimming cost V 7 bases and J 7 bases, with 22 bases left between them. This CDR3 is 16 amino acids long. As DNA, the CDR3 is TGTGCCAGCACCCTCGGGTTAGCGTCCGTTGGCGGGGAGCTGTTTTTT. Translated, it gives CASTLGLASVGGELFF.

The J gene is TRBJ2-1, the V gene TRBV4-1, with D possibly matching TRBD2 (5 bases). The germline V and J ends were trimmed by 1 base and 15 bases, with 13 bases remaining between them. Germline assignment: CDR1 MGHRA and CDR2 YSYEKL. This CDR3 contains 12 residues. For the CDR3, the DNA is TGCGCCAGCAGCCAAGGACCGGGGAACCTGTTCTTC. Protein sequence: CASSQGPGNLFF.

This clonotype was observed a few times. The genes are TRBV6-2 or TRBV6-3 and TRBJ1-1; tentatively, D is TRBD1 (5 bases). CDR3 length: 13 amino acids. The V gene lost 6 bases and the J gene lost 7 bases, with 15 bases spanning the gap. Germline V lookup: CDR1 MNHEY, CDR2 SVGEGT. The CDR3 region is CASSPGGVVEAFF. CDR3 bases: TGTGCCAGCAGCCCCGGGGGGGTGGTTGAAGCTTTCTTT.

J is TRBJ2-3 and V is TRBV7-8; the D gene is possibly TRBD1 (6 bases). The CDR3 has 16 amino acids. The V end lost 0 bases, the J end lost 2 bases, and 12 bases lay between the germline ends. Germline V gene data show CDR1 as SGHVS and CDR2 as FQNEAQ. This chain's CDR3 is CASSLAPDSNTDTQYF. The CDR3 coding sequence is TGTGCCAGCAGCTTAGCCCCGGACAGCAACACAGATACGCAGTATTTT.

The table lists this clonotype with a few counts. This CDR3 reads CASSYSGTGENYGYTF. CDR3 bases: TGTGCCAGCAGTTACTCCGGGACAGGGGAGAACTATGGCTACACCTTC. The rearrangement uses TRBV6-6 and TRBJ1-2, with TRBD1 matching 10 bases. The V gene's germline CDR1 is MNHNY and CDR2 SVGAGI (reference sequence). Losses at the gene ends were 0 bases for V and 2 bases for J; bases not matched to a gene: 3. This CDR3 contains 16 residues.

CDR3 nucleotides: TGTGCCAGCAGCCTCCGCACTGGGGCTAGCGGGAGGCCGGGGAATGAGCAGTTCTTC. Translation gives CASSLRTGASGRPGNEQFF. This chain connects TRBV7-2 to TRBJ2-1; 11 bases map to TRBD2. This CDR3 region has 19 residues. The V and J ends lost 5 bases and 7 bases, in that order; junction bases with no gene match: 19. Per germline, CDR1 SGHTA and CDR2 FQGNSA.

This clonotype was detected a few times. In DNA, the CDR3 is TGTGCCAGCAGCCCCCTTCCTAGCGGGGGGGGAACAGATACGCAGTATTTT. This sequence encodes CASSPLPSGGGTDTQYF. The gene calls are TRBV7-6 and TRBJ2-3, with TRBD2 identical over 12 bases. The length of the CDR3 is 17 residues. The V and J ends lost 5 bases and 3 bases, in that order; junction bases with no gene match: 9. CDR1 and CDR2 from the germline V gene are SGHVS and FNYEAQ.

The genes are TRBV29-1 and TRBJ2-1, with D possibly matching TRBD1 (7 bases). Trimming cost V 6 bases and J 5 bases, with 17 bases left between them. The CDR3 contains 14 residues. Germline CDR1 is SQVTM and CDR2 is ANQGSEA. CDR3 loop: CSVHQGGENNEQFF. CDR3 coding DNA: TGCAGCGTCCATCAGGGGGGAGAGAACAATGAGCAGTTCTTC.